This T cell receptor (beta chain) was identified during a study of neurological immune-mediated disorders (dated by TCRdb to between 2019 and 2020). In the study overall: Among the 35 or so multiple sclerosis patients, relapsing-remitting MS was present in roughly 30 and secondary progressive MS was present in 3. Peripheral blood TCR-beta repertoires from patients with HTLV-I-associated myelopathy (HAM/TSP), patients with multiple sclerosis, and healthy controls were compared in the study using UMI-based sequencing. Longitudinal samples, technical triplicates and paired sorted CD4+ and CD8+ T-cell subsets, alongside PBMC samples, were included among the approximately 110 TCR-beta libraries. The cohort included approximately 70 subjects: approximately 15 with HAM/TSP, some 35 with multiple sclerosis, and some 20 healthy controls.

For sorted-subset TCR libraries, about a million sorted CD4+ or CD8+ T cells were used. The multiple sclerosis patients were enrolled in a US clinical protocol that evaluated disease progression with magnetic resonance imaging. Peripheral blood underwent Ficoll-Hypaque density gradient centrifugation to isolate PBMCs, which were then cryopreserved in liquid nitrogen. The study also sequenced paired sorted CD4+ and CD8+ subsets from healthy controls, HAM/TSP patients and MS patients. In its sample, this clonotype was seen many times. No cognate antigen has been identified for it. No base quality information exists; no much larger clone differs at one position. Spanning cysteine to phenylalanine, the CDR3 consists of 12 amino acids. The CDR3 DNA has 36 bases and is translated from base 1. Looking up the germline V gene yields CDR1 SQVTM and CDR2 ANQGSEA. Between the V and J ends, shortened by 4 bases and 2 bases respectively, the junction contains 9 bases.

cDNA was synthesized by template-switch 5'RACE using a primer with a 10-nucleotide random unique molecular identifier that tagged each TCR transcript. Over 180 million TCR-beta sequences, covering 15-18 subjects, were produced in each sequencing run. The RNeasy kit was used to extract total RNA. The KAPA Real-time Library Amplification kit was used to amplify TCR-beta VDJ regions with primers targeting the TCR constant region and the 5'RACE anchor. Sample indexes and Illumina adaptors were added in a first PCR, and a second PCR then increased library yield. After Ampure bead purification, the TCR product of roughly 650 bp was size-selected on a 2% E-gel SizeSelection system. Before pooling, libraries had their quality checked on a Bioanalyzer, their concentration measured with Qubit, and their quantity determined with the Kapa Library Quantification kit. An Illumina HiSeq 2500 was used to sequence the libraries paired-end at 2 x 150 bp. To increase sequence diversity, about 25-30% phiX was spiked into each library pool. In the source study's methods: The quality-filtered reads were processed with the UMI-based MiGEC pipeline, whose error correction step removed more than 85% of the raw TCR sequences. VDJ genes were aligned to IMGT germline references, and each clonotype was defined by a unique CDR3 amino acid sequence together with V-J genes. Clonal expansion, Shannon diversity and CDR3 relatedness were evaluated with VDJtools (CalcPairwiseDistances, ClusterSamples), while phylogenetic trees were built in CLCbio workbench. Using coefficient-of-variation modelling across technical triplicates, the study counted a clone as expanded if it had at least 8 unique UMIs. TCRdb trimmed the raw reads at Q25, called clones with MiXCR and kept productive beta chains. Each record represents a unique CDR3 protein, reported with the most common genes and DNA among its rows. TCRdb, rather than the study authors, made the V and J calls. The sample profile shows some 48,000 distinct CDR3 sequences; approximately 6.2% of them were found once. Roughly 1.5% of the sample is taken by the ten largest.

What the work shows at the level of the full study, not this receptor alone: TCR clonal expansion was highest in HAM/TSP patients and lowest in MS patients, with MS patients falling below even healthy controls. In phylogenetic analysis, the repertoires of 18 of 34 MS patients grouped into a cluster of related CDR3 sequences, which suggests a possible signature at the repertoire level. No association of the MS cluster with clinical or MRI features was observed, and the need for larger cohorts was stated by the authors. Across subjects, expanded clones never shared an identical CDR3 amino acid sequence, which suggests that the TCR-beta repertoires in every group were private.

Sequences were obtained from CD4+ T cells from blood. Recombination connected TRBV29-1 to TRBJ2-7; the D gene identity is not certain. This TCR was sampled from a woman aged 18-29 years with multiple sclerosis. The DNA reads as follows: TGCAGCGTTGGACACCTTCCCTACGAGCAGTACTTC. This sequence encodes CSVGHLPYEQYF.